The rows below give T cell receptor beta chains drawn from one sample of a study of identical twins. TCRdb re-analysed the 5' RACE reads in MiXCR, keeping a single row per CDR3 protein. The top ten hold under 2% of the sample, which has about 900,000 distinct CDR3 sequences, roughly 12% seen once. These same data were also listed under a study on yellow fever vaccine responses in identical twins.

Sequences were obtained from PBMCs. Receptor source: a young woman in good health. Both conserved end residues are part of each CDR3. Each record gives: clone size, V gene, D gene, J gene, CDR3 protein, CDR3 DNA. D genes are given only for firm matches. Only part of the rows carry a size: once, few, many, or a class if the clone is expanded.

>-|TRBV29-1|TRBD2|TRBJ2-5
CSVGGLAGGQETQYF
TGCAGCGTGGGAGGACTAGCGGGAGGCCAAGAGACCCAGTACTTC
>many|TRBV7-9|TRBD1|TRBJ1-4
CASSLQGSHHEKLFF
TGTGCCAGCAGCCTACAGGGGAGTCACCATGAAAAACTGTTTTTT
>-|TRBV15|-|TRBJ2-3
CATSRDDRDTDTQYF
TGTGCCACCAGCAGAGATGACAGAGACACAGATACGCAGTATTTT
>-|TRBV2|TRBD2|TRBJ2-5
CATTKGLAGGPGETQYF
TGTGCCACTACAAAGGGACTAGCGGGAGGGCCGGGGGAGACCCAGTACTTC
>many|TRBV20-1|TRBD2|TRBJ2-3
CSARIAGATDTQYF
TGCAGTGCTAGAATAGCGGGGGCCACAGATACGCAGTATTTT
>-|TRBV11-1|-|TRBJ2-2
CASRGTKNTGELFF
TGTGCCAGCAGGGGGACAAAGAACACCGGGGAGCTGTTTTTT
>few|TRBV3-1|-|TRBJ2-1
CASSQEFALDNEQFF
TGTGCCAGCAGCCAAGAGTTTGCTCTGGACAATGAGCAGTTCTTC
>few|TRBV7-3|-|TRBJ2-5
CASSPPAGLETQYF
TGTGCCAGCAGCCCCCCGGCGGGATTGGAGACCCAGTACTTC
>-|TRBV6-1|-|TRBJ2-3
CASSRNKWGESDTQYF
TGTGCCAGCAGCCGGAATAAATGGGGAGAATCAGATACGCAGTATTTT
>-|TRBV6-5|TRBD2|TRBJ2-2
CASSSAGTSGEYTGELFF
TGTGCCAGCAGTTCCGCCGGGACTAGCGGAGAGTACACCGGGGAGCTGTTTTTT
>few|TRBV5-1|-|TRBJ1-4
CASSSQNNEKLFF
TGCGCCAGCAGTTCTCAGAATAATGAAAAACTGTTTTTT
>-|TRBV5-1|TRBD1|TRBJ1-5
CASSRTGGRDQPQHF
TGCGCCAGCAGCAGAACAGGGGGTAGGGATCAGCCCCAGCATTTT